The rows below give T cell receptor beta chains drawn from one sample of a study of cytomegalovirus exposure and HLA in healthy donors. Produced via immunoSEQ multiplex PCR; TCRdb's table is partial and in-frame only. The sample consists of more than 90,000 clones, around 86% of them appearing once. Sequenced input: PBMCs. The origin of the receptors is a man in his late teens or twenties in good health and CMV-seronegative. Both conserved end residues are part of each CDR3. D genes are given only for firm matches. A row's size may be missing; if present it is once, few, many or a size class.

TRBV6-5	15	TRBD2	-	TRBJ2-1	TGTGCCAGCAGGGAACTAGCGGGGGGGTTGGATGAGCAGTTCTTC	CASRELAGGLDEQFF
TRBV6-1	12	TRBD1	-	TRBJ1-1	TGTGCCACCGCGAGACAGGGCTCTAGAGCTTTCTTT	CATARQGSRAFF
TRBV7-8	16	TRBD2	-	TRBJ2-7	TGTGCCAGCAGCTTAGGACTAGCGGGGGCCATATACGAGCAGTACTTC	CASSLGLAGAIYEQYF
TRBV30	14	-	-	TRBJ1-2	TGTGCCTGGAGTGTATTAGCTGGGAACTATGGCTACACCTTC	CAWSVLAGNYGYTF
TRBV14	14	TRBD1	-	TRBJ1-2	TGTGCCAGCAGCCTAAGGGGGCTGGCCTATGGCTACACCTTC	CASSLRGLAYGYTF
TRBV6-6	15	TRBD2	once	TRBJ2-3	TGTGCCAGCAGGGGACTAGCGGGGGGGATAGATACGCAGTATTTT	CASRGLAGGIDTQYF
TRBV6-1	16	-	-	TRBJ1-6	TGTGCCAGCAGCGAAACACGCTTCGATACGAATTCACCCCTCCACTTT	CASSETRFDTNSPLHF
TRBV19	15	TRBD1	-	TRBJ1-4	TGTGCCAGCCTACAGGGGGCGAAACGAAACGAAAAACTGTTTTTT	CASLQGAKRNEKLFF
TRBV6-5	13	-	few	TRBJ1-5	TGTGCCAGCAGGTCTGGCAGCAATCAGCCCCAGCATTTT	CASRSGSNQPQHF
TRBV7-2	14	TRBD1	once	TRBJ2-3	TGTGCCAGCAGCCAGGACAGGTACACAGATACGCAGTATTTT	CASSQDRYTDTQYF
TRBV19	16	-	-	TRBJ1-4	TGTGCCAGTAGTCCGCGCGCGGTTCCAACTAATGAAAAACTGTTTTTT	CASSPRAVPTNEKLFF